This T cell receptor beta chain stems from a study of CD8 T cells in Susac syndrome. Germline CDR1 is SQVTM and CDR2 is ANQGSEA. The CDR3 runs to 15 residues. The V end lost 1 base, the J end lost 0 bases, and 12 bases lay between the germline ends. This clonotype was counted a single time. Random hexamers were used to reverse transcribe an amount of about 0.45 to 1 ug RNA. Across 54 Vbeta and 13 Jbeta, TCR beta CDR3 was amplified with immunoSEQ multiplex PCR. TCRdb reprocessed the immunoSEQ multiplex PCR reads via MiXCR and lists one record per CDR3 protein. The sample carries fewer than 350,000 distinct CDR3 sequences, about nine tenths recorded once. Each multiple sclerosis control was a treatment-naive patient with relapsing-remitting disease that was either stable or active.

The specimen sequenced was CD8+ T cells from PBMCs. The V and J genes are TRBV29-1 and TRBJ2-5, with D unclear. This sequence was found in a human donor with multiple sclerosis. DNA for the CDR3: TGCAGCGTTGAAGGTTGGACCGAGAACCAAGAGACCCAGTACTTC. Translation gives CSVEGWTENQETQYF.